One TCR beta chain is described in this entry. This specimen comes from a study of blood T cell repertoires in COVID-19. The wider study: PBMCs, B-cell-depleted T cells, or T cells were the source of the cDNA or gDNA that made up the material.

V was cut by 2 bases and J by 2 bases, with 8 bases left in between. Germline CDR1 is SQVTM and CDR2 is ANQGSEA. CDR3 size: 13 residues. Under the authors' procedure: Using reference gene primer amplification, nucleated cell counts were estimated. Sequencing used immunoSEQ multiplex PCR; TCRdb keeps in-frame clones, though not all of them. V and J calls and clone size follow that table, whereas D and trimming were derived from the DNA. The sample has about 140,000 clones, roughly 85% seen once. The chain couples TRBV29-1 to TRBJ2-3; the D is unclear. This TCR was recovered from a man between 60 and 75 years old with acute or convalescent COVID-19. Sequencing was performed on peripheral blood. The CDR3 protein is CSVEPTSTDTQYF. The CDR3 region has the DNA TGCAGCGTTGAACCGACTTCCACAGATACGCAGTATTTT.